Presented here are 12 T cell receptor beta chains from one specimen sequenced in a study of blood T cells in healthy people across ages. A second about 7 to 12 cycle PCR used barcoded and J-beta primers. MiXCR, applied by TCRdb to the 5' RACE reads, yields one record per CDR3 protein. The sample has over 1,300,000 distinct CDR3 sequences; approximately 59% are singletons. The sequencing input was blood. The receptor set was obtained from a man aged 18-30 years in good health.

V gene TRBV7-9 combines with J gene TRBJ2-3; D is unresolved. Between the trimmed V and J ends, which lost 7 bases and 4 bases, there was a span of 15 bases. This CDR3 is 14 amino acids long. CDR1 and CDR2 from the germline V gene are SEHNR and FQNEAQ (reference sequence). The CDR3 sequence is CASNRVGEADTQYF. The CDR3 DNA follows: TGTGCCAGCAACAGAGTAGGTGAGGCAGATACGCAGTATTTT.

The rearrangement links TRBV25-1 to TRBJ1-6, with a weak D call TRBD1 (6 bases). The CDR3 is 14 amino acids. CDR1 and CDR2 from the germline V gene are MGHDK and SYGVNS. Trimming removed 7 bases at V and 0 bases at J, with 7 bases between. Here the CDR3 reads CASTQGSYNSPLHF. Written as DNA, the CDR3 is TGTGCCAGCACACAGGGCTCCTATAATTCACCCCTCCACTTT.

The rearrangement links TRBV20-1 to TRBJ2-5, with TRBD2 as a possible D gene (5 bases). The tail of the sequence fits TRBJ2-7 better, so the J call may be wrong. From germline, CDR1 is DFQATT and CDR2 SNEGSKA (reference sequence). This CDR3 has 14 residues. The CDR3 DNA reads TGCAGTGCTAGAGCCTATAGCGAGCCCTACGAGCAGTACTTC. It translates to CSARAYSEPYEQYF.

The chain employs TRBV20-1 and TRBJ1-4; D perhaps matches TRBD1 (5 bases). This CDR3 spans 13 amino acids. The germline V gene encodes CDR1 DFQATT and CDR2 SNEGSKA (reference sequence). Trimming cost V 4 bases and J 8 bases, with 14 bases left between them. The CDR3 DNA reads as TGCAGTGCTACCGGGACCGTCCAAGAAAAACTGTTTTTT. It codes for CSATGTVQEKLFF.

This chain connects TRBV30 to TRBJ2-1; D gene uncertain. The germline V and J ends were trimmed by 4 bases and 3 bases, with 10 bases remaining between them. The germline V gene has CDR1 GTSNPN and CDR2 SVGIG (reference sequence). The CDR3 contains 13 residues. CDR3 protein: CAWTYWGYNEQFF. The CDR3 DNA reads as TGTGCCTGGACATATTGGGGCTACAATGAGCAGTTCTTC.

The chain combines TRBV2 with TRBJ2-7; 8 bases agree with TRBD2. In germline, CDR1 is SNHLY, CDR2 FYNNEI. Unmatched junction bases numbered 10, after V lost 10 bases and J lost 5 bases. This CDR3 region has 13 residues. In nucleotides, the CDR3 is TGTGCCACCGCTCCGGGACTAGGCGACGAGCAGTACTTC. Translating it yields CATAPGLGDEQYF.

This clonotype showed up just a few times. The chain carries TRBV4-3 and TRBJ2-7; tentative D call: TRBD1 (6 bases). The CDR3 has 16 residues. Germline V lookup: CDR1 LGHNA, CDR2 YSLEER. V was trimmed by 0 bases and J by 2 bases, leaving 14 bases between them. The CDR3 DNA reads TGCGCCAGCAGCCAAGACCGGGACATAGGAACCTACGAGCAGTACTTC. Translating it yields CASSQDRDIGTYEQYF.

This chain uses TRBV27 with TRBJ2-7, with TRBD1 matching over 10 bases. V gave up 0 bases and J gave up 5 bases; unmatched junction bases: 4. This CDR3 has 15 amino acids. Germline loops: CDR1 MNHEY, CDR2 SMNVEV (reference sequence). The CDR3 DNA reads as TGTGCCAGCAGTTTATCGGGAGGACAGGGGGACGAGCAGTACTTC. It codes for CASSLSGGQGDEQYF.

The chain links TRBV6-6 to TRBJ1-2; 7 nucleotides agree with TRBD1. The CDR3 contains 13 residues. V gave up 9 bases and J gave up 6 bases; unmatched junction bases: 10. Per the germline V gene, CDR1 is MNHNY and CDR2 is SVGAGI (reference sequence). The CDR3 region is CASQPFTGDGYTF. CDR3 DNA: TGTGCCAGTCAACCATTTACAGGGGATGGCTACACCTTC.

The gene calls are TRBV29-1 and TRBJ2-5; weak D call: TRBD2 (6 bases). Per the germline V gene, CDR1 is SQVTM and CDR2 is ANQGSEA. CDR3 size: 14 residues. Trimming pared 1 base from V and 11 bases from J, leaving 20 bases between. CDR3 bases: TGCAGCGTTGAAGGACCGGGACTGAACAATGAGCAGTACTTC. This sequence encodes CSVEGPGLNNEQYF. The entire variable domain, with the rest obtained from reference TRBV29-1 and TRBJ2-5, is as follows: SAVISQKPSRDICQRGTSLTIQCQVDSQVTMMFWYRQQPGQSLTLIATANQGSEATYESGFVIDKFPISRPNLTFSTLTVSNMSPEDSSIYLCSVEGPGLNNEQYFGPGTRLLVL.

The chain couples TRBV2 to TRBJ2-5; D might be TRBD2 (5 bases). The CDR3 length is 16 residues. V shed 1 base and J shed 4 bases, with 16 bases lying between them. CDR1 and CDR2 (germline): SNHLY, FYNNEI. CDR3 protein: CASSEGPTRDGETQYF. In DNA, the CDR3 is TGTGCCAGCAGTGAAGGCCCTACTAGGGATGGAGAGACCCAGTACTTC.

J is TRBJ2-5 and V is TRBV6-5, with D tentatively TRBD2 (6 bases). From germline, CDR1 is MNHEY and CDR2 SVGAGI. The CDR3 length is 14 residues. V lost 2 bases to trimming and J lost 5 bases, with 12 bases between them. CDR3: CASSYNPSAETQYF. CDR3 sequence (DNA): TGTGCCAGCAGTTACAATCCTAGCGCGGAGACCCAGTACTTC.